Listed here is a single T cell receptor beta chain. Sequencing used immunoSEQ multiplex PCR; TCRdb keeps in-frame clones, though not all of them. The sample consists of 7,000 or so clones, over 70% of them appearing once. These data come from a study of T cell repertoires in ileal Crohn's disease. Time point given: proximal margin of the surgical specimen (macroscopically non-inflamed). Material: ileal tissue. This TCR came from an adult with Crohn's disease.

CDR3 in DNA: TGTGCCAGCAGCTTAGGGGGCCTCGGGACAGGGGGCGAGCAGTACTTC. Its protein product is CASSLGGLGTGGEQYF. The chain recombines TRBV7-6 with TRBJ2-7, with 11 bases identical to TRBD1. The CDR3 extends over 16 amino acids. V dropped 1 base and J dropped 6; count of bases not matched to a gene: 8. Germline V gives CDR1 SGHVS, CDR2 FNYEAQ.